The next 28 T cell receptor beta chains were all read from a single sample in a study of blood T cells in healthy people across ages. Through a sample-barcoded 5' primer and a J-beta primer mix, a second PCR was run for 7 to 11 cycles. TCRdb reprocessed the 5' RACE reads via MiXCR and lists one record per CDR3 protein. This sample has roughly 1,000,000 distinct CDR3 sequences, with approximately 25% found just once. In addition, the sample was reused for a study of T cells of mothers and their children.

Sequencing was performed on blood. The source of these receptors is a girl aged 2 to 10 in good health.

The genes are TRBV7-9 and TRBJ1-4; D unclear. V was trimmed by 3 bases and J by 6 bases, leaving 11 bases between them. The V gene's germline CDR1 is SEHNR and CDR2 FQNEAQ (reference sequence). The CDR3 extends over 14 amino acids. This chain's CDR3 is CASSFFPEDEKLFF. CDR3 coding DNA: TGTGCCAGCAGCTTTTTTCCGGAGGATGAAAAACTGTTTTTT.

The chain has TRBV3-1 and TRBJ1-5, with D tentatively TRBD1 (5 bases). This CDR3 has 12 residues. V was trimmed by 4 bases and J by 9 bases, leaving 10 bases between them. Germline V gives CDR1 LGHDT, CDR2 YNNKEL (reference sequence). CDR3 residues: CASSRGGGPQHF. CDR3 nucleotides: TGTGCCAGCAGCCGCGGGGGGGGGCCCCAGCATTTT.

The chain combines TRBV12-3 or TRBV12-4 with TRBJ1-6; no definite D call. With 2 bases removed from V and 9 bases from J, the gap between germline ends came to 14 bases. The CDR3 extends over 15 amino acids. CDR3 DNA sequence: TGTGCCAGCAGTTTAAAGGGTAAAGATAGTTCACCCCTCCACTTT. Protein sequence: CASSLKGKDSSPLHF.

This clonotype was counted only a few times. V usage is TRBV20-1 and J usage is TRBJ2-4, with D possibly being TRBD2 (5 bases). In germline, CDR1 is DFQATT, CDR2 SNEGSKA (reference sequence). V lost 3 bases and J lost 6, with 9 bases in between. CDR3 length: 12 residues. This CDR3 is CSASGGRNIQYF. CDR3 nucleotides: TGCAGTGCTAGCGGAGGTAGAAACATTCAGTACTTC.

J is TRBJ2-1 and V is TRBV25-1; D unclear. CDR1 and CDR2 (germline): MGHDK, SYGVNS. The V and J ends lost 0 bases and 10 bases respectively, with 7 bases between them. The CDR3 contains 12 residues. This chain's CDR3 is CASSEYSGEQFF. The CDR3 region has the DNA TGTGCCAGCAGTGAATATAGTGGGGAGCAGTTCTTC.

V is TRBV6-1 and J is TRBJ2-5; D not certain. The J call may be mistaken, given a closer DNA end match to TRBJ2-1. CDR3 size: 13 residues. Germline V gene sequence: CDR1 MNHNS, CDR2 SASEGT. The CDR3 region has the DNA TGTGCCAGCCGCCTTAACCTCTACAATGAGCAGTTCTTC. Translating gives CASRLNLYNEQFF.

This chain connects TRBV4-1 to TRBJ2-7, with D perhaps matching TRBD1 (5 bases). Germline values: CDR1 MGHRA, CDR2 YSYEKL. This CDR3 contains 14 residues. The V end lost 2 bases, the J end lost 2 bases, and 10 bases lay between the germline ends. The CDR3 region has the DNA TGCGCCAGCAGCCAAATGGACATTGCCTACGAGCAGTACTTC. Translating gives CASSQMDIAYEQYF.

The gene calls are TRBV13 and TRBJ2-5; 9 bases align to TRBD1. CDR3 length: 18 amino acids. With 9 bases clipped from V and 5 bases from J, the junction kept 22 bases outside the gene matches. The germline gives CDR1 PRHDT, CDR2 FYEKMQ (reference sequence). The CDR3 DNA reads as TGTGCCAGTAGCCGACGTTATCAGACAGGGGGTCGAGGTGAGACCCAGTACTTC. Amino acid sequence: CASSRRYQTGGRGETQYF.

This clonotype was found a few times. The V call is TRBV27, the J call TRBJ2-5; 12 nucleotides line up with TRBD2. The better agreement between TRBJ2-1 and the DNA end casts doubt on the J call. This CDR3 has 16 residues. The germline gives CDR1 MNHEY, CDR2 SMNVEV (reference sequence). CDR3 sequence (DNA): TGTGCCAGCAGACCGCCTAGCGGGAGGGCAGGTAATGAGCAGTTCTTC. The encoded protein is CASRPPSGRAGNEQFF.

The chain combines TRBV7-2 with TRBJ2-7; 12 positions agree with TRBD2. This CDR3 contains 15 residues. Germline assignment: CDR1 SGHTA and CDR2 FQGNSA. J gave up 10 bases and V 5 bases, and 12 bases lay outside the gene matches. The CDR3 sequence: CASSLYRLAGVEQYF. CDR3 DNA: TGTGCCAGCAGCCTCTACAGACTAGCGGGAGTCGAACAGTACTTC. The variable domain in full, with the rest retrieved from reference TRBV7-2 and TRBJ2-7, is GAGVSQSPSNKVTEKGKDVELRCDPISGHTALYWYRQSLGQGLEFLIYFQGNSAPDKSGLPSDRFSAERTGGSVSTLTIQRTQQEDSAVYLCASSLYRLAGVEQYFGPGTRLTVT.

There are a few counts of this clonotype. The genes are TRBV4-3 and TRBJ2-1, with a tentative D call TRBD2 (5 bases). Trimming removed 1 base from V and 7 bases from J, with 14 bases in between. Germline V gene lookup returns CDR1 LGHNA and CDR2 YSLEER. This CDR3 has 15 amino acids. The CDR3 loop reads CASSQGRLGENEQFF. In nucleotides, the CDR3 is TGCGCCAGCAGCCAAGGGCGCCTTGGGGAGAATGAGCAGTTCTTC.

The chain carries TRBV7-8 and TRBJ2-5; the D gene is possibly TRBD1 (5 bases). Germline assignment: CDR1 SGHVS and CDR2 FQNEAQ. Trimming took off 1 base at V and 3 bases at J, with 15 bases between the two ends. This CDR3 comprises 16 residues. The CDR3 bases are TGTGCCAGCAGCTTAGTATTAGTTGAAGGGGAAGAGACCCAGTACTTC. It yields the protein CASSLVLVEGEETQYF.

This clonotype was found a few times. V is TRBV29-1 and J is TRBJ2-3; TRBD2 agrees at 8 bases. The trim removed 3 bases at V and 2 bases at J, leaving 7 bases unmatched. Germline V gene data show CDR1 as SQVTM and CDR2 as ANQGSEA. The length of the CDR3 is 15 residues. The CDR3 region is CSVEVTGGYTDTQYF. CDR3 nucleotides: TGCAGCGTTGAGGTAACGGGAGGGTACACAGATACGCAGTATTTT.

This clonotype was seen more than once but under ten times. This rearrangement joins TRBV29-1 to TRBJ2-5; D is unclear. Germline V gives CDR1 SQVTM, CDR2 ANQGSEA. The CDR3 consists of 12 residues. Trimming cost V 4 bases and J 5 bases, with 11 bases left between them. The CDR3 region is CSVVSLVETQYF. CDR3 nucleotide sequence: TGCAGCGTTGTGAGTCTTGTGGAGACCCAGTACTTC.

This clonotype showed up many times. The rearrangement links TRBV7-2 to TRBJ2-3; D remains ambiguous. Germline CDR1 SGHTA, CDR2 FQGNSA. Trimming shortened V by 3 bases and J by 5 bases, and 6 bases separated the two germline ends. There are 12 residues in the CDR3. CDR3 sequence reads: CASSFWGDTQYF. The CDR3 coding sequence is TGTGCCAGCAGCTTTTGGGGAGATACGCAGTATTTT.

The V gene is TRBV4-1, the J gene TRBJ2-5; D is undetermined. The DNA end lines up better with TRBJ2-1; the J call may be wrong. The CDR3 is 15 residues long. CDR1 and CDR2 (germline): MGHRA, YSYEKL. The CDR3 DNA reads as TGCGCCAGCAGCCAAGGGCGTCCTGCCTACAATGAGCAGTTCTTC. Protein: CASSQGRPAYNEQFF.

The V call is TRBV5-1, the J call TRBJ2-6; D uncertain. Between the trimmed V and J ends, which lost 0 bases and 0 bases, there was a span of 7 bases. The CDR3 consists of 16 residues. The germline CDR1 and CDR2 sequences are SGHRS and YFSETQ. For the CDR3, the DNA is TGCGCCAGCAGCTTGGATTGGTTCTCTGGGGCCAACGTCCTGACTTTC. It specifies CASSLDWFSGANVLTF.

This clonotype was observed a handful of times. The chain recombines TRBV14 with TRBJ2-7; perhaps TRBD2 as D (5 bases). The germline CDR1 and CDR2 sequences are SGHDN and FVKESK. Trimming stripped 4 bases from V and 1 base from J, with 14 bases between. The CDR3 totals 15 residues. The chain's CDR3 is CASSRTGSLSYEQYF. Here the CDR3 DNA reads TGTGCCAGCAGCCGGACGGGGTCCCTATCCTACGAGCAGTACTTC.

This clonotype appeared many times. The J gene is TRBJ2-7, the V gene TRBV12-3 or TRBV12-4, with D maybe TRBD1 (6 bases). Trimming left V 4 bases short and J 0 bases short, with 13 bases between. CDR3 length: 15 residues. The CDR3 nucleotides are TGTGCCAGCAGTTCATCCGACAGGAGCTCCTACGAGCAGTACTTC. This translates into CASSSSDRSSYEQYF.

This clonotype has only a few counts. CDR3: CASSLRAPEFKQYF. CDR3 DNA: TGTGCCAGCAGTTTACGAGCCCCAGAGTTTAAGCAGTACTTC. The V gene is TRBV28, the J gene TRBJ2-7; D remains unclear. CDR1 is MDHEN and CDR2 is SYDVKM in the germline V gene. The CDR3 is made up of 14 amino acids. V was clipped by 2 bases and J by 8 bases, with 16 bases between them.

This clonotype was found a few times. Mismatch with germline at one junction end may stem from a read error. The V and J genes are TRBV28 and TRBJ1-4, with D maybe TRBD1 (5 bases). Germline lookup yields CDR1 MDHEN and CDR2 SYDVKM. This CDR3 region has 14 residues. CDR3 region: CASTQGPRNEELFF. Here the CDR3 DNA reads TGTGCCAGCACCCAGGGCCCCCGGAATGAAGAACTGTTTTTT. The variable domain in full, completed from reference TRBV28 and TRBJ1-4, reads DVKVTQSSRYLVKRTGEKVFLECVQDMDHENMFWYRQDPGLGLRLIYFSYDVKMKEKGDIPEGYSVSREKKERFSLILESASTNQTSMYLCASTQGPRNEELFFGSGTQLSVL.

This chain connects TRBV10-3 to TRBJ2-1; no definite D call. The CDR3 consists of 17 residues. V lost 3 bases and J 2 bases, leaving 17 bases between the germline ends. Germline V gives CDR1 ENHRY, CDR2 SYGVKD. The CDR3 is CAISDRGEPTTYNEQFF. CDR3 DNA sequence: TGTGCCATCAGTGATCGCGGAGAGCCGACCACCTACAATGAGCAGTTCTTC.

The chain links TRBV29-1 to TRBJ1-2; unclear D gene. Germline CDR1 is SQVTM and CDR2 is ANQGSEA. V was pared by 7 bases and J by 1 base, with 13 bases between. CDR3 length: 13 residues. Here the CDR3 reads CSAGDYYNYGYTF. The CDR3 coding sequence is TGCAGCGCTGGAGACTACTATAACTATGGCTACACCTTC.

The rearrangement links TRBV6-1 to TRBJ2-1; TRBD2 agrees at 9 bases. V was clipped by 3 bases and J by 7 bases; unmatched bases: 7. The CDR3 is made up of 15 amino acids. In germline, CDR1 is MNHNS, CDR2 SASEGT. The CDR3 nucleotides read TGTGCCAGCAGTGAGGCGGGGGGGCTTATGAATGAGCAGTTCTTC. Amino acid sequence: CASSEAGGLMNEQFF.

This clonotype was picked up a small number of times. This chain connects TRBV28 to TRBJ1-2, with D possibly TRBD1 on 5 matching bases. The germline CDR1 and CDR2 sequences are MDHEN and SYDVKM. The CDR3 covers 13 residues. The V gene lost 8 bases and the J gene lost 3 bases, with 13 bases spanning the gap. CDR3 sequence: CASVTGDDYGYTF. CDR3 nucleotide sequence: TGTGCCAGCGTAACGGGGGATGACTATGGCTACACCTTC.

This clonotype appeared a few times. The rearrangement links TRBV29-1 to TRBJ2-5; no reliable D call. Germline V CDR1 and CDR2: SQVTM, ANQGSEA. V lost 2 bases to trimming and J lost 3 bases, with 7 bases between them. CDR3 length equals 12 residues. The CDR3 nucleotides read TGCAGCGTTGAAAAAAGGAAAGAGACCCAGTACTTC. As protein: CSVEKRKETQYF.

This clonotype was picked up a small number of times. Without the conserved terminal phenylalanine or tryptophan, this CDR3 likely stems from a read error. The chain has TRBV25-1 and TRBJ1-2, with TRBD1 identical over 10 bases. The CDR3 is 13 amino acids. V trimming: 2 bases; J trimming: 6 bases; junction bases outside the gene matches: 0. The germline V gene encodes CDR1 MGHDK and CDR2 SYGVNS. The CDR3 region has the DNA TGTGCCAGCAGTGAAGGGACAGGGGATGGCTACACCCTC. Protein product: CASSEGTGDGYTL.

This clonotype was counted between two and nine times. The gene calls are TRBV7-2 and TRBJ2-7; TRBD1 is a possible D gene (5 bases). This CDR3 comprises 14 residues. CDR1 is SGHTA, CDR2 FQGNSA, per germline. With 4 bases removed from V and 2 bases from J, the gap between germline ends came to 12 bases. The DNA of the CDR3 is TGTGCCAGCAGCTCTGGGGCAGGGCCCTACGAGCAGTACTTC. Protein: CASSSGAGPYEQYF.